This T cell receptor (beta chain) is from a study of T cell clusters in autoimmune cytopenias. Frequency places this clonotype as medium-sized. TRB amplification used roughly 250 ng of peripheral blood genomic DNA. One tube held mixed TRB-A and TRB-B primer pools for touch-down PCR. TCRdb re-called the multiplex PCR reads and shows each CDR3 protein once, DNA omitted. The sample has around 4,100 distinct CDR3 sequences. These data also formed part of another study, on T cell repertoires in aging, cancer and after chemotherapy.

Material: peripheral blood. The sequence derives from a human donor in good health.

CDR3 sequence: CASSLIASGANTEAFF. This chain uses TRBV11-2 with TRBJ1-1; absent DNA, TCRdb's TRBD1 call cannot be checked. This CDR3 is 16 amino acids long. Germline values: CDR1 SGHAT, CDR2 FQNNGV.